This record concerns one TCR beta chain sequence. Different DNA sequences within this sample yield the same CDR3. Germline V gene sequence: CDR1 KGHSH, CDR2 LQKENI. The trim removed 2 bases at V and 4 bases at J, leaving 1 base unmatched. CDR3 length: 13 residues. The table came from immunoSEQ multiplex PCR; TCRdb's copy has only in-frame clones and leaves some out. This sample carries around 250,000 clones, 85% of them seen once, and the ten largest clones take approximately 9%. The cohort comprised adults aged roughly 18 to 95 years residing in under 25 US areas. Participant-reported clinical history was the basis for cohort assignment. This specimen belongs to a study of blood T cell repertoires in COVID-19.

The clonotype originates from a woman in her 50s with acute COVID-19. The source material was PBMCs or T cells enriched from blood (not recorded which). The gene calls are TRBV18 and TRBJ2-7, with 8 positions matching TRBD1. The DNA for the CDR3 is TGTGCCAGCTCACCAACAGGGGGGTACGAGCAGTACTTC. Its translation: CASSPTGGYEQYF.